A few counts support the clone carrying this T cell receptor beta chain. The record originates from a study of blood T cell repertoires in COVID-19. TCRdb keeps only in-frame clones here, not all; method: immunoSEQ multiplex PCR. Of about 210,000 clones listed, roughly 80% are singletons. Trimming removed 3 bases from V and 5 bases from J; junction bases left unmatched: 2. This CDR3 has 14 residues. CDR1 is MNHEY, CDR2 SMNVEV, per germline (reference sequence). Sequencing was done on a sample of peripheral blood. The sequence was collected from an elderly woman with COVID-19, enrolled during active disease. This chain uses TRBV27 with TRBJ2-2, with TRBD1 identical over 8 bases. CDR3 in DNA: TGTGCCAGCAGTTTCCGGACAGGGACCGGGGAGCTGTTTTTT. The encoded protein is CASSFRTGTGELFF.